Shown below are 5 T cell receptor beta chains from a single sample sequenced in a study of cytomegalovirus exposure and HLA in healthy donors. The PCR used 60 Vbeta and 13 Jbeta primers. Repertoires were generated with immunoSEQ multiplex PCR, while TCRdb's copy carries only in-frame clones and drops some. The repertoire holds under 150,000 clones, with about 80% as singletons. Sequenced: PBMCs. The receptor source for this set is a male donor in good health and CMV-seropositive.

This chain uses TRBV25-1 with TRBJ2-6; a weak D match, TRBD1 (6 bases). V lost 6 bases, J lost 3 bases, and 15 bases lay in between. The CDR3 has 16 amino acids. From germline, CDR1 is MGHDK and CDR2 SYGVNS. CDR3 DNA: TGTGCCAGCAGCTACCTAACAGGGCGTGGGGCCAACGTCCTGACTTTC. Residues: CASSYLTGRGANVLTF.

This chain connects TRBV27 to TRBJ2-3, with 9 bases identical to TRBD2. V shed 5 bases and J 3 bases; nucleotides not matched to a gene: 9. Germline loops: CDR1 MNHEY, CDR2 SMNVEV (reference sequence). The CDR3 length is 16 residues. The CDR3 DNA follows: TGTGCCAGCAGTCCCTTTCCTAGCGGGACTACAGATACGCAGTATTTT. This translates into CASSPFPSGTTDTQYF.

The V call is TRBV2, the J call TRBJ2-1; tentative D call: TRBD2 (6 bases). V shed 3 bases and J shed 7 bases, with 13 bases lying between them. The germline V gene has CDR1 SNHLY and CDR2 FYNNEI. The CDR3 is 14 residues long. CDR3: CASSDLGRGNEQFF. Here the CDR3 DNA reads TGTGCCAGCAGTGATCTCGGACGGGGGAATGAGCAGTTCTTC.

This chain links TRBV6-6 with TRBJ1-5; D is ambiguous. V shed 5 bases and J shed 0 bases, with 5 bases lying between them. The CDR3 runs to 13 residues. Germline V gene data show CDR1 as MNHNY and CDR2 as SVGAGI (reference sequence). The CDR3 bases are TGTGCCAGCAGTACAGATAGCAATCAGCCCCAGCATTTT. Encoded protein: CASSTDSNQPQHF.

The CDR3 DNA follows: TGTGCCAGCAGCTTACATGGACAGACCTACGAGCAGTACTTC. Protein sequence: CASSLHGQTYEQYF. This rearrangement joins TRBV11-2 to TRBJ2-7, with D possibly TRBD1 on 6 matching bases. The CDR3 is 14 residues long. Germline V gene data show CDR1 as SGHAT and CDR2 as FQNNGV. With 2 bases removed from V and 2 bases from J, the gap between germline ends came to 10 bases.